The next 17 T cell receptor beta chains were all read from a single sample in a study of Ad26.COV2.S vaccination and SARS-CoV-2 variants. Using immunoSEQ multiplex PCR, the repertoire was profiled, and TCRdb retains in-frame clones only, with some absent. Among about 680,000 clones, 80% to 90% were seen once, and the ten largest hold nearly 1.5%. The treatment here: 15 to 20 received Ad26.COV2.S at low or high dose, single or two shots; several received placebo; per-sample allocation not given. Sampling was performed 63 days after the first vaccine or placebo injection. This sample comprised peripheral blood, obtained in a trial of Ad26.COV2.S vaccine versus placebo. All receptors come from a person between 18 and 65 years old who received the Ad26.COV2.S COVID-19 vaccine or a placebo.

The CDR3 nucleotides are TGTGCCAGCAGCGGTCCACTAGCCAAAAACATTCAGTACTTC. Residues: CASSGPLAKNIQYF. V usage is TRBV9 and J usage is TRBJ2-4; D not resolved. Trimming cost V 3 bases and J 0 bases, with 7 bases left between them. Germline-derived CDR1 and CDR2 are SGDLS and YYNGEE. CDR3 length: 14 residues.

This chain connects TRBV29-1 to TRBJ2-2; tentative D call: TRBD1 (6 bases). V shed 0 bases and J shed 0 bases, with 14 bases lying between them. CDR1 and CDR2 from the germline V gene are SQVTM and ANQGSEA. The CDR3 has 17 residues. The CDR3 DNA sequence: TGCAGCGTTGAAGATTTCGGGACATCAGCGAACACCGGGGAGCTGTTTTTT. This gives the protein CSVEDFGTSANTGELFF.

This clone was counted only a few times. The chain has TRBV19 and TRBJ2-7; D possibly matches TRBD1 or TRBD2 (7 bases each). V gave up 4 bases and J gave up 4 bases, with 17 bases separating them. Germline V lookup: CDR1 LNHDA, CDR2 SQIVND (reference sequence). The CDR3 runs 15 residues. The CDR3 is CASSKSTGRGYEQYF. The CDR3 DNA follows: TGTGCCAGTAGTAAATCGACAGGGAGGGGGTACGAGCAGTACTTC. Based on the CDR3 plus reference TRBV19 and TRBJ2-7, the full variable domain is DGGITQSPKYLFRKEGQNVTLSCEQNLNHDAMYWYRQDPGQGLRLIYYSQIVNDFQKGDIAEGYSVSREKKESFPLTVTSAQKNPTAFYLCASSKSTGRGYEQYFGPGTRLTVT.

This rearrangement joins TRBV27 to TRBJ1-2, with 8 bases lining up with TRBD1. V shed 3 bases and J 6 bases; nucleotides not matched to a gene: 9. Looked up from germline, CDR1 is MNHEY and CDR2 is SMNVEV (reference sequence). The CDR3 consists of 15 residues. In DNA, the CDR3 is TGTGCCAGCAGTTTGGGAGACCAGGGGGCGGATGGCTACACCTTC. Residues: CASSLGDQGADGYTF.

The genes are TRBV7-9 and TRBJ1-1, with D unresolved. This CDR3 has 14 amino acids. Germline V gene sequence: CDR1 SEHNR, CDR2 FQNEAQ (reference sequence). Trimming removed 3 bases from V and 1 base from J, with 9 bases in between. The CDR3 here is CASSLRDGNTEAFF. In DNA, the CDR3 is TGTGCCAGCAGCTTGAGGGATGGGAACACTGAAGCTTTCTTT.

The chain joins TRBV10-3 to TRBJ2-1; TRBD2 matches 11 bases. The CDR3 runs to 16 residues. Trimming at V came to 4 bases and at J to 6 bases, leaving 8 bases not matched to a gene. Germline V gives CDR1 ENHRY, CDR2 SYGVKD. The CDR3 sequence: CAISGTSGSPPNEQFF. CDR3 nucleotide sequence: TGTGCCATCAGTGGAACTAGCGGGAGCCCCCCCAATGAGCAGTTCTTC.

V is TRBV11-2 and J is TRBJ2-7; tentatively, D is TRBD2 (5 bases). Per germline, CDR1 SGHAT and CDR2 FQNNGV. Trimming left V 5 bases short and J 6 bases short, with 14 bases between. The CDR3 is made up of 13 amino acids. CDR3 in DNA: TGTGCCAGCAGCCCCGGACTGTCTAGCGAGCAGTACTTC. This translates into CASSPGLSSEQYF.

This clone showed up just a few times. The chain joins TRBV24-1 to TRBJ2-7; 9 bases map to TRBD1. The J segment lost 4 bases and the V segment lost 5 bases, leaving 11 bases of the junction unmatched. The germline CDR1 and CDR2 sequences are KGHDR and SFDVKD. This CDR3 has 16 residues. Here the CDR3 DNA reads TGTGCCACCAGTGGAAATGGAACAGGGGGCATTTACGAGCAGTACTTC. Its protein is CATSGNGTGGIYEQYF.

The CDR3 loop is CASSQGGDYRDSFGYTF. As DNA, the CDR3 is TGCGCCAGCAGCCAAGGGGGCGATTACCGGGACAGTTTCGGCTACACCTTC. The V and J genes are TRBV4-3 and TRBJ1-2, with 7 bases that match TRBD1. The CDR3 runs 17 residues. V trimming: 1 base; J trimming: 8 bases; junction bases outside the gene matches: 16. From germline, CDR1 is LGHNA and CDR2 YSLEER.

This chain joins TRBV6-5 and TRBJ1-2, with 9 bases that match TRBD1. Trimming cost V 0 bases and J 2 bases; bases outside gene matches: 4. Germline CDR1 is MNHEY and CDR2 is SVGAGI. This CDR3 has 16 amino acids. In nucleotides, the CDR3 is TGTGCCAGCAGTTACTCCGAAACAGGGGGCAACTATGGCTACACCTTC. Translated: CASSYSETGGNYGYTF.

V is TRBV15 and J is TRBJ2-7; D is perhaps TRBD1 (5 bases). CDR3 length: 13 amino acids. The germline V gene encodes CDR1 LNHNV and CDR2 YYDKDF (reference sequence). Trimming took off 2 bases at V and 6 bases at J, with 11 bases between the two ends. In DNA, the CDR3 is TGTGCCACCAGCAGATCCCGGACATTCGAGCAGTACTTC. Amino acid sequence: CATSRSRTFEQYF. The whole variable domain, filled in from reference TRBV15 and TRBJ2-7, reads DAMVIQNPRYQVTQFGKPVTLSCSQTLNHNVMYWYQQKSSQAPKLLFHYYDKDFNNEADTPDNFQSRRPNTSFCFLDIRSPGLGDTAMYLCATSRSRTFEQYFGPGTRLTVT.

This clone appeared once. The chain employs TRBV25-1 and TRBJ2-2; D perhaps matches TRBD1 (8 bases). The CDR3 is 14 amino acids. Germline V gene lookup returns CDR1 MGHDK and CDR2 SYGVNS. Trimming pared 8 bases from V and 7 bases from J, leaving 17 bases between. CDR3: CASQADREGGELFF. CDR3 DNA: TGTGCCAGCCAGGCGGACAGGGAGGGCGGGGAGCTGTTTTTT. The whole variable domain, filled in from reference TRBV25-1 and TRBJ2-2, reads EADIYQTPRYLVIGTGKKITLECSQTMGHDKMYWYQQDPGMELHLIHYSYGVNSTEKGDLSSESTVSRIRTEHFPLTLESARPSHTSQYLCASQADREGGELFFGEGSRLTVL.

V gene TRBV24-1 combines with J gene TRBJ2-1; 12 bases are a match to TRBD2. V shed 3 bases, J shed 7 bases, and the junction held 6 bases outside the gene matches. The germline CDR1 and CDR2 sequences are KGHDR and SFDVKD. The CDR3 length is 16 residues. In DNA form, the CDR3 reads TGTGCCACCAGTGATCGACTAGCGGGAGTCTTGAATGAGCAGTTCTTC. Translated, it gives CATSDRLAGVLNEQFF.

The table lists this clone with a count of one. The genes are TRBV14 and TRBJ2-3, with 8 bases that match TRBD1. V trimming: 5 bases; J trimming: 2 bases; junction bases outside the gene matches: 12. The CDR3 runs to 17 residues. Germline CDR1 is SGHDN and CDR2 is FVKESK. The CDR3 spells CASSERQGSVNTDTQYF. CDR3 DNA: TGTGCCAGCAGCGAGCGACAGGGGTCGGTGAACACAGATACGCAGTATTTT.

The V and J genes are TRBV4-1 and TRBJ2-3; 12 bases are a match to TRBD2. V trimming: 0 bases; J trimming: 6 bases; junction bases outside the gene matches: 7. Germline V gives CDR1 MGHRA, CDR2 YSYEKL. The CDR3 runs 17 residues. The chain's CDR3 is CASSQDRLAGEVDTQYF. The CDR3, as DNA: TGCGCCAGCAGCCAAGATCGACTAGCGGGGGAGGTTGATACGCAGTATTTT.

The chain carries TRBV19 and TRBJ1-6; D might be TRBD1 (5 bases). The CDR3 runs 15 residues. Germline V lookup: CDR1 LNHDA, CDR2 SQIVND (reference sequence). The germline V and J ends were trimmed by 9 bases and 2 bases, with 14 bases remaining between them. The CDR3 DNA reads TGTGCCAGCCGGGACTTCCGGACCTATAATTCACCCCTCCACTTT. This codes for CASRDFRTYNSPLHF.

This sequence joins TRBV7-8 and TRBJ1-6; D is unresolved. Germline V gene lookup returns CDR1 SGHVS and CDR2 FQNEAQ. Trimming took 3 bases from V and 5 from J, leaving 11 bases between them. The CDR3 spans 15 residues. DNA of the CDR3: TGTGCCAGCAGCTTGCACAGAGAGGATAATTCACCCCTCCACTTT. Amino acid sequence: CASSLHREDNSPLHF.